Sequencing of this T cell receptor beta chain was carried out in a study of chemoradiotherapy in HPV16-positive cancers. Study-level findings and limits: In HPV16-positive patients, HPV-responsive T-cell expansion tracked better recurrence-free survival. The functional HPV-specific definition rests on just a couple of HPV16-positive patients. Candidate HPV-specific clones and E7-related TCR motifs grew in tumor during treatment.

Samples were taken several times over chemoradiotherapy. Assay: immunoSEQ multiplex PCR; the TCRdb copy retains only in-frame clones and omits some. The sample yields about 15,000 clones, 60% to 80% seen once. V lost 0 bases and J 4 bases, leaving 16 bases between the germline ends. Germline-derived CDR1 and CDR2 are SGHNT and YYREEE (reference sequence). The CDR3 is 16 amino acids. Points on this clone: The antigen remains undetermined.

The chain recombines TRBV5-4 with TRBJ1-1; the D is unclear. The material was obtained from a patient who underwent chemoradiotherapy. This receptor was identified in a human donor with HPV-associated anogenital cancer. The CDR3 is CASSLGLTNGVTEAFF. CDR3 DNA: TGTGCCAGCAGCTTGGGCTTGACAAACGGGGTCACTGAAGCTTTCTTT.